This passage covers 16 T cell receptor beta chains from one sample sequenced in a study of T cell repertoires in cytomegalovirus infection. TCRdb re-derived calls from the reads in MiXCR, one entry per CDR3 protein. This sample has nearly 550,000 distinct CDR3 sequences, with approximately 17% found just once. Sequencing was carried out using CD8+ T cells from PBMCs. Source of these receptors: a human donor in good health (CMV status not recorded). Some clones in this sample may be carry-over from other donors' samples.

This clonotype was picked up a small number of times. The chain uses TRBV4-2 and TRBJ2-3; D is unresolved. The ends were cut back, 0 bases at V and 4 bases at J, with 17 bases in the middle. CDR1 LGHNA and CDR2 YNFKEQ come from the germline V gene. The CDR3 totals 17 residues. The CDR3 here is CASSQDEVSLGPDTQYF. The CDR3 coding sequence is TGTGCCAGCAGCCAAGACGAGGTGAGCCTAGGCCCAGATACGCAGTATTTT.

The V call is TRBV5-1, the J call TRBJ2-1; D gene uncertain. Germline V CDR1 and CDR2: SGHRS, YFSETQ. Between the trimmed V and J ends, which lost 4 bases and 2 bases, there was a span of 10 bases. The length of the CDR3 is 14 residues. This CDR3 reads CASSPSGPYNEQFF. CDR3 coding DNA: TGCGCCAGCAGCCCTTCAGGACCCTACAATGAGCAGTTCTTC. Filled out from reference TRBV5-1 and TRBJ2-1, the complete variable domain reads KAGVTQTPRYLIKTRGQQVTLSCSPISGHRSVSWYQQTPGQGLQFLFEYFSETQRNKGNFPGRFSGRQFSNSRSEMNVSTLELGDSALYLCASSPSGPYNEQFFGPGTRLTVL.

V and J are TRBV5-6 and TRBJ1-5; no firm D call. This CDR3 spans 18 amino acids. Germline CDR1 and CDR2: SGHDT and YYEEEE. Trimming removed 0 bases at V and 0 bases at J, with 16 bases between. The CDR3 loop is CASSLGGSSPTSNQPQHF. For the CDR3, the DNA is TGTGCCAGCAGCTTGGGTGGCAGCTCACCTACTAGCAATCAGCCCCAGCATTTT. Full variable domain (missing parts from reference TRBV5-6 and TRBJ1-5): DAGVTQSPTHLIKTRGQQVTLRCSPKSGHDTVSWYQQALGQGPQFIFQYYEEEERQRGNFPDRFSGHQFPNYSSELNVNALLLGDSALYLCASSLGGSSPTSNQPQHFGDGTRLSIL.

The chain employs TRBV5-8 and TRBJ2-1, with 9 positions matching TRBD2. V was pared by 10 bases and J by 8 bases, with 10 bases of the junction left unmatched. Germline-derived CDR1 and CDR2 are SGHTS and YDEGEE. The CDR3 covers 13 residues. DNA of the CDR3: TGTGCCCTCAGGGCGGGGGGGCTAGATGAGCAGTTCTTC. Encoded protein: CALRAGGLDEQFF.

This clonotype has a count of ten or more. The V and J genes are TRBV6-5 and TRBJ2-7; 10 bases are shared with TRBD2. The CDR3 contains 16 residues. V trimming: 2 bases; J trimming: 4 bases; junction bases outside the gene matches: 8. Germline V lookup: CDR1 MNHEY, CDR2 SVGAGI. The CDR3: CASSYPSGSKIYEQYF. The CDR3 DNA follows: TGTGCCAGCAGTTACCCTAGCGGGAGTAAAATTTACGAGCAGTACTTC.

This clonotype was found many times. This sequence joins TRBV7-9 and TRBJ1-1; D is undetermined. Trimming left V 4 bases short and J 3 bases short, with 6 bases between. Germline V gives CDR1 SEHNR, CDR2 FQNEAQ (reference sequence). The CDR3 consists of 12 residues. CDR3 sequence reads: CASSSRYTEAFF. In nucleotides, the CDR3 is TGTGCCAGCAGCTCGCGTTACACTGAAGCTTTCTTT.

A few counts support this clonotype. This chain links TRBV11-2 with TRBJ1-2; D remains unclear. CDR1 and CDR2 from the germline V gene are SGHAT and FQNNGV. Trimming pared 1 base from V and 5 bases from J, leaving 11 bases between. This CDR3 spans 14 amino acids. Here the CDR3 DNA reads TGTGCCAGCAGCTTAGTTGCGGGCATTTATGGCTACACCTTC. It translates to CASSLVAGIYGYTF.

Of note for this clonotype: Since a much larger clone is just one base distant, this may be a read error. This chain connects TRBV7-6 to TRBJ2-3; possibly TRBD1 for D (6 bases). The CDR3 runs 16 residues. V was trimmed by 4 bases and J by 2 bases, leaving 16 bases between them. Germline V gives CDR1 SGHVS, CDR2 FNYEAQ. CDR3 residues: CASSYRAIEPTDTQYF. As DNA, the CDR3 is TGTGCCAGCAGCTACAGGGCTATCGAACCCACAGATACGCAGTATTTT.

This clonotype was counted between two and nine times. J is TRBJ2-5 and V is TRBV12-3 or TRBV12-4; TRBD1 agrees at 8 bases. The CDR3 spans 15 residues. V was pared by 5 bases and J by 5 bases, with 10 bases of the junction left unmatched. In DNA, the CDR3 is TGTGCCAGCAGTGGCTGGACAGGGTTTCGGGAGACCCAGTACTTC. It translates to CASSGWTGFRETQYF.

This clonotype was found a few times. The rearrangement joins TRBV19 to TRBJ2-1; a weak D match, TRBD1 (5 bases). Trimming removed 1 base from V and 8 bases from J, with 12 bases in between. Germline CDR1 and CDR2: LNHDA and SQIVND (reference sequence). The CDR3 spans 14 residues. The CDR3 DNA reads TGTGCCAGTAGTATAGTCGCCAGGGCCCATGAGCAGTTCTTC. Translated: CASSIVARAHEQFF.

The CDR3 DNA sequence: TGTGCCAGCAGTTCCCTGGCGGGAGTAGTCTACAATGAGCAGTTCTTC. Its translation is CASSSLAGVVYNEQFF. The rearrangement links TRBV27 to TRBJ2-1; 7 nucleotides align to TRBD2. Germline loops: CDR1 MNHEY, CDR2 SMNVEV (reference sequence). The CDR3 runs 16 residues. The J segment lost 3 bases and the V segment lost 4 bases, leaving 9 bases of the junction unmatched.

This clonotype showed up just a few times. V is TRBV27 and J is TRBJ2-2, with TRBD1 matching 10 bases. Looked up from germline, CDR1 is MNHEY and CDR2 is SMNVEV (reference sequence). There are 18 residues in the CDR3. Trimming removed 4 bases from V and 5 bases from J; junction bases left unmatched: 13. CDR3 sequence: CASSSRQGAIQGTGELFF. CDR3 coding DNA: TGTGCCAGCAGTTCCAGACAGGGGGCAATTCAGGGTACCGGGGAGCTGTTTTTT.

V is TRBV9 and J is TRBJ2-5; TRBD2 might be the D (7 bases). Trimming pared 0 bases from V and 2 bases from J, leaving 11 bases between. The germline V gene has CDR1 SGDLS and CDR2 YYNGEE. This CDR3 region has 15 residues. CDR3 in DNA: TGTGCCAGCAGCGTAGGGGGGGGCCAACAAGAGACCCAGTACTTC. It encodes CASSVGGGQQETQYF.

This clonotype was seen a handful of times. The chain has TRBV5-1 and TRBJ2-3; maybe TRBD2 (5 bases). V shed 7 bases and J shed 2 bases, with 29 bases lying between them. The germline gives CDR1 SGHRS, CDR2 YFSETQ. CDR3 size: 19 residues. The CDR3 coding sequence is TGCGCCAGCCACGGCGGGTCGAAGGGAACGAGACTGTCCACAGATACGCAGTATTTT. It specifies CASHGGSKGTRLSTDTQYF.

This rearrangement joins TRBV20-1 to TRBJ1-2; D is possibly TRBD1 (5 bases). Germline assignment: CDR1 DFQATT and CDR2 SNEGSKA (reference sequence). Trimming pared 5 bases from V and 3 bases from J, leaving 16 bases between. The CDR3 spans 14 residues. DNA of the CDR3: TGCAGTGCTTCCGGTCCGGACAAAGACTATGGCTACACCTTC. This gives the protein CSASGPDKDYGYTF.

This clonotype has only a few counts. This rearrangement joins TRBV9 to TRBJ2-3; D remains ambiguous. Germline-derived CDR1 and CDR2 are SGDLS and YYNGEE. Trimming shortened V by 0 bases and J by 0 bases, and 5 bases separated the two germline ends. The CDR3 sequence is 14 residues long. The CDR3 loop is CASSVDGSTDTQYF. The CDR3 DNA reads TGTGCCAGCAGCGTAGACGGAAGCACAGATACGCAGTATTTT.